This T cell receptor (beta chain) was captured in a study of T-cell memory formation after mild COVID-19. Study as a whole: Clustering of TCRs was largely donor specific. General study points: Researchers found some responding clones in pre-infection memory, a sign that cross-reactive memory joined. Clones which contracted sat mainly in CM and EM if CD4+, and in EMRA if CD8+.

Employing constant-segment primers, 5'RACE generated TCR alpha and TCR beta cDNA libraries bearing sample barcodes and UMIs. MiXCR, run by TCRdb on the 5' RACE reads, gives a single entry per CDR3 protein. The data contain 170,000 or so distinct CDR3 sequences, over 20% of them seen just once; the ten biggest clones take up under 25%. This CDR3 has 11 amino acids. V dropped 4 bases and J dropped 13 bases, with 10 bases sitting between them. Germline assignment: CDR1 KGHDR and CDR2 SFDVKD. With regard to this clonotype: What it recognizes is unknown.

This receptor was identified in an adult woman who had mild COVID-19 (a few samples of this study predate the infection). Cell type and time point are not known. Sequencing was done on a sample of PBMCs or a T cell subset sorted from them (not recorded which). The rearrangement links TRBV24-1 to TRBJ2-1, with D possibly matching TRBD2 (5 bases). In DNA, the CDR3 is TGTGCCACCAGTGACGGGGTTCGACAGTTCTTC. This encodes CATSDGVRQFF.